Given below is one T cell receptor beta chain in context. The antigen is not known. The data stem from a study of response to subunit inactivated influenza vaccine. Broader study findings: New T cells are recruited in small numbers by each seasonal influenza vaccination, according to the authors' suggestion.

Trimming removed 2 bases from V and 2 bases from J; junction bases left unmatched: 8. Germline V gene sequence: CDR1 MNHEY, CDR2 SVGAGI. The CDR3 runs to 17 residues. TCRdb itself ran the RT-PCR reads through MiXCR, one entry per CDR3 protein. Of 650,000 to 800,000 distinct CDR3 sequences listed, roughly 20% were seen once; the top ten hold under 13%. This sequence was found in a man between 45 and 60 years old who received an inactivated influenza vaccine. Sequencing used PBMCs from blood, obtained around 5 days after vaccination. This chain connects TRBV6-5 to TRBJ2-1; 8 nucleotides agree with TRBD2. This CDR3 reads CASSYEGGGPPYNEQFF. The CDR3 DNA reads as TGTGCCAGCAGTTACGAGGGCGGGGGGCCGCCCTACAATGAGCAGTTCTTC.